Here is one TCR beta chain with its context. In its sample, this clonotype was seen many times. What antigen it recognizes has not been identified. There are no base qualities to consult, and no much larger clone falls within one base. From its cysteine to its phenylalanine, the CDR3 spans 14 amino acids. The only DNA kept is the CDR3, 42 bases in frame from the first base. The germline V gene yields KGHDR for CDR1 and SFDVKD for CDR2. V loses 4 bases of germline sequence and J loses 2 bases, and the interval between the two ends is 7 bases. This sample is part of a study of regulatory T cells in long-lasting Graves disease (dated by TCRdb to the early 2020s). About the study as a whole: Newly diagnosed Graves' disease patients had taken antithyroid drugs for less than 3 months. Patients with persistent Graves' disease were compared with patients with newly diagnosed Graves' disease using TCR sequencing and RNA sequencing of peripheral blood. The study was registered as a clinical trial and conducted in China. A total of around 35 samples underwent TCR sequencing, from 13 patients with persistent Graves' disease and 20 or so patients with newly diagnosed Graves' disease.

Sample time point, as interpreted from the label and publication: newly diagnosed GD, antithyroid drugs for less than 3 months. For both TCR sequencing and RNA sequencing, RNA was extracted from PBMCs using TRIzol. The diagnosis of Graves' disease followed American Thyroid Association guidelines. Patients for the study were recruited at an endocrinology department in Xi'an, China. Each patient gave about 8.1 milliliters of peripheral blood, collected in an EDTA anticoagulant tube. Ficoll Paque Plus density gradient separation was used to isolate PBMCs, and no further T cell sorting was done. RNA quality was checked with an Agilent 2100 Bioanalyzer and agarose gel, and concentration with a NanoDrop 2000. The paper's findings and limits, for the study overall: Lower TCR Shannon entropy and fewer highly expanded clones were observed in persistent Graves' disease patients than in newly diagnosed patients, which suggested clonal expansion. Only the TCR beta chain was sequenced and analyzed. The authors acknowledged the small sample size as a limitation that may reduce accuracy. TRBV28, TRBJ1-2 and TRBJ2-5 were preferentially used in persistent disease, while TRBV20-1 and TRBJ2-1 were favored in newly diagnosed disease. Only peripheral blood was studied, because thyroid tissue, the primary lesion, was inaccessible. A larger number of public clonotypes was shared among persistent patients (around 3,000) than among newly diagnosed patients (approximately 1,000).

Library method: multiplex PCR. For sequencing, an Illumina HiSeq 4000 was employed. To build TCR beta libraries, CDR3 regions were amplified by Arm-PCR using iRepertoire HTBI primers. Gel purification was performed on PCR products prior to sequencing. The paper's data handling went like this. Across samples, around 58 TRBV and over 11 TRBJ segments were identified and used for gene usage analysis of CDR3 amino acid clonotypes. COPE and FqMerger were used to merge the filtered high-quality paired reads into contigs. BLAST was used to align contigs to the IMGT TRBV, TRBD and TRBJ reference genes, and CDR3 was defined following IMGT. Highly expanded clones were defined as clonotypes with a frequency above 0.1%. Shannon entropy was used to measure repertoire diversity, and the Gini coefficient was used to measure V-J evenness. Public clonotypes were defined as clonotypes shared by more than one individual. TCRdb reprocessed the public reads (quality trimming at Q25 with fastp, clone calling with MiXCR) and kept in-frame beta chains. A single entry per CDR3 protein holds the most common genes and DNA from its merged rows. Clone size and V and J calls follow TCRdb, not the original study. Here the sample has 370,000 or so distinct CDR3 sequences; about 17% occur a single time. The top ten hold around 21% of the sample.

These data also featured in a second study, about T cells in Graves' hyperthyroidism and ophthalmopathy. Looking at the second paper: Stable Graves' hyperthyroidism was defined as the absence of progression to ophthalmopathy over 18 months of follow-up. Hyperthyroidism patients were aged 18 to 65 years and newly diagnosed, with disease duration of less than 2 months. The study excluded patients with uncontrolled infections, other autoimmune diseases, pregnancy or lactation. Diagnoses relied on clinical symptoms, serum thyroxine and TRAb, thyroid ultrasound and orbital computed tomography. A first-round RT-PCR of the TCR CDR3 used the HTBI primer set with the Qiagen OneStep RT-PCR kit. Blood samples also contained most of the expanded thyroid clonotypes (frequency above 0.001), which suggests that blood repertoires may reflect thyroid immune responses. In cross-validation, a model built on a 13 V-J signature told ophthalmopathy apart from stable hyperthyroidism with about 90% sensitivity and around 84% specificity, and in testing the same model reached 80%/75%. During validation, the model predicted progression to ophthalmopathy a median of about 6.5 months ahead of onset, with around 71% sensitivity and about 72% specificity. A discovery cohort of around 100 patients, approximately 44 with Graves' ophthalmopathy and approximately 55 with stable Graves' hyperthyroidism, was used to find distinguishing TCR V-J signatures. Prospective prediction of ophthalmopathy was tested in an independent validation cohort of approximately 19 hyperthyroidism patients and 15 to 17 patients who later progressed to ophthalmopathy. The 75 to 100 discovery patients were randomly split 7:3 into training and test sets. The study also compared thyroid tissue and blood T-cell repertoires from several Graves' hyperthyroidism patients. Once sampling was done, hyperthyroidism patients were given methimazole at a starting dose of 30 mg daily, whereas ophthalmopathy patients were given high-dose intravenous methylprednisolone. Libraries were constructed in a second round of multiplex PCR, after which size selection and purification were performed. Paired-end sequencing of the libraries was performed with 100 bp reads on an Illumina HiSeq2000. Raw data were processed with SOAPnuke, discarding reads with adapters, uncalled bases, mean Phred below 15, or no exact constant-primer or identifier match. High-quality paired reads were merged with COPE v1.2.5, and unique nucleotide sequences were defined as clonotypes. Clonotypes were aligned to IMGT TRBV, TRBD and TRBJ reference segments using MiTCR v1.1. The analysis included only V-J combinations with a frequency above 0.0001, which together covered approximately 99% of the repertoires. A TCS score was defined as the ratio of F50 (clonal expansion) to E x V (chaos), with BLOSUM62-based TCRdist applied between CDR3 peptides within each V-J. Welch's t-statistics and random forest reduced 514 V-J features to roughly 13, which were used in a naive Bayes classifier (R e1071). No statistical method was used to fix the sample size in advance, and group allocation was not hidden from the investigators. The paper describes TCR Vbeta CDR3 sequencing of 140 or so peripheral blood samples, made up of roughly 40 ophthalmopathy patients, approximately 73 hyperthyroidism patients and 17 progressor patients.

The chain employs TRBV24-1 and TRBJ1-4, with the identity of the D gene unclear. Specimen: peripheral blood mononuclear cells (PBMCs), collected at new diagnosis, from a patient treated with antithyroid drugs. The source is a woman aged 18-30 years with Graves disease. Donor details come from another sample of the same person, matched by shared clones. The nucleotide sequence is TGTGCCACCAGTGAAGGACCGACTAATGAAAAACTGTTTTTT. Its translation reads: CATSEGPTNEKLFF.